Here is one T cell receptor beta chain with its context. This specimen comes from a study of CXCR3-negative and CXCR3-positive naive CD8 T cells. TRB cDNA libraries were made by UMI-labeled 5' RACE. With the 5' RACE reads reprocessed, TCRdb shows one record per CDR3 protein and no DNA. The table for this sample gives some 50,000 distinct CDR3 sequences. Per germline, CDR1 SQVTM and CDR2 ANQGSEA. The CDR3 has 14 amino acids. The TCR sequence derives from a human donor in good health. Some clones in this sample may be carry-over from other donors' samples. This chain uses TRBV29-1 with TRBJ2-3. Sequencing input: naive CXCR3- CD8+ T cells from blood. Subset reported: CD45RO-CCR7+CD27+CD95- naive CD8+ T cells lacking CXCR3 (TNR3-). The CDR3 here is CSVDKESSTDTQYF.